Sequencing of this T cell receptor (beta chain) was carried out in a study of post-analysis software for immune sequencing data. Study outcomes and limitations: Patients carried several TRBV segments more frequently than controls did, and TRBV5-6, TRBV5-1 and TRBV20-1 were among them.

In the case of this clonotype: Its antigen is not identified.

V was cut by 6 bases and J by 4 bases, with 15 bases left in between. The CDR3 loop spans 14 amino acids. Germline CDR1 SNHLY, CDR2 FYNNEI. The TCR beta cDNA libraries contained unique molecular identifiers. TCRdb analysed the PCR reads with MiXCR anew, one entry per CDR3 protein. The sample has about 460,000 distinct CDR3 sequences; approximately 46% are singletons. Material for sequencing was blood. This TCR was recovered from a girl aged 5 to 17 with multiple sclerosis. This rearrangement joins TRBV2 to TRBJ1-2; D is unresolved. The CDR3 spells CASRELAASYGYTF. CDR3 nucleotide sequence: TGTGCCAGCAGGGAATTGGCAGCGAGCTATGGCTACACCTTC.